One T cell receptor beta chain is described in this entry. Its antigen is not known. Multiplex touch-down PCR with TRB-A/B primers amplified rearranged V-D-J TRB sequences. TCRdb independently ran MiXCR on the multiplex PCR reads; one entry per CDR3 protein. Among just under 10,000 distinct CDR3 sequences listed, over 35% were seen once. CDR3 length: 15 residues. This entry belongs to a study of T cell repertoires in aging, cancer and after chemotherapy. At the level of the study: Donors were grouped into six age bands spanning 30 or younger through 70 or older. Millions of TCR reads were in the whole dataset. Study-wide points: In each cancer cohort, median generation probability increased across chemotherapy, suggesting thymic output rebounded.

TCR beta rearrangements were amplified from peripheral blood genomic DNA. The sequenced material came from blood. This clonotype originated in a human donor in good health. V gene TRBV21-1 combines with J gene TRBJ2-3; TRBD2, as called in the table, went unchecked against the DNA. TRBV21-1 counts as a pseudogene. CDR3 coding DNA: TGTGCCAGCAGCCATTCAGGCGGGAGGCCAGATACGCAGTATTTT. Translation gives CASSHSGGRPDTQYF.